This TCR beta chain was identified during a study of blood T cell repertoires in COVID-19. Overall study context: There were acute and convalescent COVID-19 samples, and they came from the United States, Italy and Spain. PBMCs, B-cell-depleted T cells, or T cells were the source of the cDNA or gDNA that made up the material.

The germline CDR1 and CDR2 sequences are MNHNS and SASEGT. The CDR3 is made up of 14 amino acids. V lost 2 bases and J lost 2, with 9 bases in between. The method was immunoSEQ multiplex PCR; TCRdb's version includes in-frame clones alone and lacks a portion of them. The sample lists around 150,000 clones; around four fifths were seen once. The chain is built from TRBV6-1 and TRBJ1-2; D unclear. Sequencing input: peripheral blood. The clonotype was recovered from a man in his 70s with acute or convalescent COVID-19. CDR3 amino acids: CASSEQRANYGYTF. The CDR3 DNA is TGTGCCAGCAGTGAACAGAGGGCCAACTATGGCTACACCTTC.